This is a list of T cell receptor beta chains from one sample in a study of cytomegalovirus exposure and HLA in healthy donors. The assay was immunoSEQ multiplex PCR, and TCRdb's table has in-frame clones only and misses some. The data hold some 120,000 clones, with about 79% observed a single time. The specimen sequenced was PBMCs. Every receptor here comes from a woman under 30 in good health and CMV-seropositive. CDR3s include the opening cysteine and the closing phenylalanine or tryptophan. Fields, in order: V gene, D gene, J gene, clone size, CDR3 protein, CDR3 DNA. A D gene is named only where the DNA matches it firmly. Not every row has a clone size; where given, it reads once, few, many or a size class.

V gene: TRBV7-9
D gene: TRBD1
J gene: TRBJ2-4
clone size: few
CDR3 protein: CASSFGTVAKNIQYF
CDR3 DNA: TGTGCCAGCAGCTTCGGGACAGTCGCCAAAAACATTCAGTACTTC

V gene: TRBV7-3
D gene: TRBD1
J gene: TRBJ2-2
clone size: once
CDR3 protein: CASSLRTGVMTGELFF
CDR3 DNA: TGTGCCAGCAGCTTAAGGACAGGGGTTATGACCGGGGAGCTGTTTTTT

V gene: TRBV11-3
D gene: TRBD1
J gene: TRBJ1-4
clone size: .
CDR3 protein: CASSPGTGGVEKLFF
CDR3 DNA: TGTGCCAGCAGCCCTGGGACAGGGGGCGTGGAAAAACTGTTTTTT

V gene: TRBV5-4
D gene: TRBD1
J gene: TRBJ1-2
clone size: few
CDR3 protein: CASSLAGTGGRGYTF
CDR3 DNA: TGTGCCAGCAGCTTGGCCGGGACAGGCGGCCGTGGCTACACCTTC

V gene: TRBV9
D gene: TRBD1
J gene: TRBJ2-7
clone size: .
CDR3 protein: CASSEGQLYEQYF
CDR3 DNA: TGTGCCAGCAGCGAGGGACAGCTCTACGAGCAGTACTTC

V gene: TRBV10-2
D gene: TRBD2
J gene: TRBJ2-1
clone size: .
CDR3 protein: CASRVVGTSGYNEQFF
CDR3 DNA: TGCGCCAGCAGGGTTGTAGGGACTAGCGGTTACAATGAGCAGTTCTTC

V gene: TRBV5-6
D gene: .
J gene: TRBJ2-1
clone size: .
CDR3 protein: CASSFIRESSYNEQFF
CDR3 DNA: TGTGCCAGCAGCTTCATTCGGGAGAGCTCCTACAATGAGCAGTTCTTC

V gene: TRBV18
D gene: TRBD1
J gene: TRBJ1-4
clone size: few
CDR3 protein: CASSRPGQGARAEKLFF
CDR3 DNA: TGTGCCAGCTCACGACCGGGACAGGGGGCGCGGGCCGAAAAACTGTTTTTT

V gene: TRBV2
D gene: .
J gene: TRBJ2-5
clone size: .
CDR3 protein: CASSETGFETQYF
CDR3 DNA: TGTGCCAGCAGTGAAACAGGTTTTGAGACCCAGTACTTC

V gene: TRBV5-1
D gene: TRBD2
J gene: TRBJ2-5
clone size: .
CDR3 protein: CVSSSRLLAGGGETQYF
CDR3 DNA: TGCGTCAGCAGCTCGCGACTACTAGCGGGAGGTGGTGAGACCCAGTACTTC

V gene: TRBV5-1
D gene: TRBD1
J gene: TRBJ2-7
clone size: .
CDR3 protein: CASSSDRSYEQYF
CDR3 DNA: TGCGCCAGCAGCTCGGACAGGTCCTACGAGCAGTACTTC

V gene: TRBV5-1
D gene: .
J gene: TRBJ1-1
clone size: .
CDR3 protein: CASSLVMNRFTNTEAFF
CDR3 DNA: TGCGCCAGCAGCTTGGTCATGAACAGGTTCACGAACACTGAAGCTTTCTTT

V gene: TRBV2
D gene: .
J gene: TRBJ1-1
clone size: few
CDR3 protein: CASSTQGGTEAFF
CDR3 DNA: TGTGCCAGCAGTACTCAAGGGGGCACTGAAGCTTTCTTT